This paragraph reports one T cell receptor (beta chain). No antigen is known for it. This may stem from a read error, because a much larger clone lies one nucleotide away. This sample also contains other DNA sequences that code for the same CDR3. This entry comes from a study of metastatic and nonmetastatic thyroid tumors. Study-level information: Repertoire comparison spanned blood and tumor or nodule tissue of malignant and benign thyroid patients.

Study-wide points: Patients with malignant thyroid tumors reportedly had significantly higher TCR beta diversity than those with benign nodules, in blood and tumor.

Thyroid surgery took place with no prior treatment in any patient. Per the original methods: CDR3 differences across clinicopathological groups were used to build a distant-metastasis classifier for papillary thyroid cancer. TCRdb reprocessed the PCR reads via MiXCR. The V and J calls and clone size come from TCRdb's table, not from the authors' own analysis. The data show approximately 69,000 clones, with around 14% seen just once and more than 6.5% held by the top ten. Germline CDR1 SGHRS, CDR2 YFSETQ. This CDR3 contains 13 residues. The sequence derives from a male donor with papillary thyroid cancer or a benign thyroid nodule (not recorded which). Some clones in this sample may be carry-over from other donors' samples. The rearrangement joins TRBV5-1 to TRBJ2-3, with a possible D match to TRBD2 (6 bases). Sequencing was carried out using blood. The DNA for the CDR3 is TGCGCCAGCAGCTTGGCGGGAGCCGATACTCAGTATTTT. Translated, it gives CASSLAGADTQYF.